A selection of T cell receptor beta chains follows, all from one sample in a study of identifying expanded T cells in peripheral blood. Libraries were prepared by immunoSEQ multiplex PCR; TCRdb keeps only in-frame clonotypes and omits some of them. The sample contains 100,000 to 150,000 clones, roughly 80% of which appear only once. What was sequenced was blood. The source of these receptors is a person aged 18 to 75 in good health. Each CDR3 is given with its conserved first and last residue. Each record gives: CDR3 length, J gene, V gene, CDR3 protein.

CDR3 length: 13; J gene: TRBJ2-7; V gene: TRBV7-9; CDR3 protein: CASSVGTLALQYF
CDR3 length: 15; J gene: TRBJ1-2; V gene: TRBV11-2; CDR3 protein: CASSLVFSGAGGYTF
CDR3 length: 17; J gene: TRBJ2-5; V gene: TRBV9; CDR3 protein: CASSGPAGETLRETQYF
CDR3 length: 16; J gene: TRBJ2-1; V gene: TRBV19; CDR3 protein: CASFGGGDPGTNEQFF
CDR3 length: 14; J gene: TRBJ2-3; V gene: TRBV13; CDR3 protein: CASSRPTSTDTQYF
CDR3 length: 15; J gene: TRBJ2-3; V gene: TRBV6-6; CDR3 protein: CASSYSKQGTDTQYF
CDR3 length: 19; J gene: TRBJ1-2; V gene: TRBV4-3; CDR3 protein: CASSRALSLQGAGFYGYTF
CDR3 length: 13; J gene: TRBJ1-5; V gene: TRBV6-4; CDR3 protein: CASSLEENQPQHF
CDR3 length: 15; J gene: TRBJ2-1; V gene: TRBV7-9; CDR3 protein: CASSLEQGALNEQFF
CDR3 length: 15; J gene: TRBJ1-5; V gene: TRBV28; CDR3 protein: CASRPGDSRNQPQHF
CDR3 length: 14; J gene: TRBJ1-2; V gene: TRBV5-1; CDR3 protein: CASSLGVSLRGYTF
CDR3 length: 17; J gene: TRBJ1-6; V gene: TRBV15; CDR3 protein: CATSRAFTGTEYSPLHF
CDR3 length: 14; J gene: TRBJ1-3; V gene: TRBV7-2; CDR3 protein: CASSFKSSGNTIYF
CDR3 length: 13; J gene: TRBJ2-7; V gene: TRBV6-1; CDR3 protein: CASSVHVGSEQYF
CDR3 length: 12; J gene: TRBJ2-7; V gene: TRBV2; CDR3 protein: CASSPRGFEQYF